The clone carrying this TCR beta chain was recorded a few times. The data belong to a study of OX40 agonist ivuxolimab in advanced cancers. Overall study context: Patient treatment consisted of intravenous ivuxolimab administration every 2 weeks at 0.01 to 10 mg/kg.

The V gene end was trimmed by 5 bases and the J gene end by 7 bases; junction bases not matched to a gene: 6. CDR3 size: 15 residues. Germline V gives CDR1 LNHNV, CDR2 YYDKDF (reference sequence). Profiling relied on immunoSEQ multiplex PCR, and the TCRdb table lists in-frame clones only, not all of them. The repertoire includes about 60,000 clones, roughly 80% of them detected once, and less than 2% sits in the top ten. The chain is built from TRBV15 and TRBJ2-7; TRBD2 matches at 15 bases. Material: CD4+ or CD8+ T cells sorted from blood, obtained in a trial of the OX40 agonist ivuxolimab. This clonotype originated in an adult with an advanced solid tumor such as melanoma, head and neck, liver or kidney cancer. The CDR3: CATSGGLAGGEEQYF. Written as DNA, the CDR3 is TGTGCCACCAGCGGGGGACTAGCGGGAGGTGAAGAGCAGTACTTC.